The 7 T cell receptor beta chains below come from one sample, sequenced in a study. MiXCR, applied by TCRdb to the 5' RACE reads, yields one record per CDR3 protein. The sample holds about 41,000 distinct CDR3 sequences, roughly 27% seen once. Sequencing used memory CD4+ T cells sorted from a lymph node. Subset reported: memory CD4+ T cells, CD4+CD45RO+CD25-. These receptors were collected from a female donor with breast cancer.

In this sample, this clonotype turned up a few times. The chain has TRBV5-1 and TRBJ2-2, with D hard to call. CDR1 is SGHRS and CDR2 is YFSETQ in the germline V gene. The V end was cut by 0 bases, the J end by 0 bases, with 9 bases between. There are 16 residues in the CDR3. The CDR3 sequence: CASSLGWLTNTGELFF. CDR3 DNA sequence: TGCGCCAGCAGCTTGGGTTGGCTGACGAACACCGGGGAGCTGTTTTTT.

J is TRBJ2-1 and V is TRBV6-1; a possible D gene is TRBD2 (5 bases). Germline V lookup: CDR1 MNHNS, CDR2 SASEGT. The CDR3 contains 15 residues. The germline V and J ends were trimmed by 2 bases and 9 bases, with 17 bases remaining between them. Written as DNA, the CDR3 is TGTGCCAGCAGTGAAATGAGCGGAGCGCCCGGTGAGCAGTTCTTC. Protein sequence: CASSEMSGAPGEQFF.

This clonotype was picked up a small number of times. The V and J genes are TRBV28 and TRBJ1-4; 8 bases are a match to TRBD1. The CDR3 runs to 14 residues. Germline V gene lookup returns CDR1 MDHEN and CDR2 SYDVKM. J lost 8 bases, V lost 6 bases, and 8 bases had no gene match. The DNA of the CDR3 is TGTGCCAGCAGGCGACAGGGGTGGAGGGAAAAACTGTTTTTT. Amino acids: CASRRQGWREKLFF.

This clonotype was seen only a few times. V is TRBV27 and J is TRBJ1-1, with D perhaps TRBD1 (6 bases). The length of the CDR3 is 12 residues. Deletions cut 5 bases from V and 6 bases from J, with 10 bases between. CDR1 and CDR2 (germline): MNHEY, SMNVEV (reference sequence). The CDR3 nucleotides read TGTGCCAGCAGTCTCACAGGGTCTGAAGCTTTCTTT. Its protein is CASSLTGSEAFF.

The rearrangement links TRBV7-9 to TRBJ2-1, with D perhaps TRBD1 (6 bases). Germline CDR1 and CDR2: SEHNR and FQNEAQ (reference sequence). V lost 5 bases to trimming and J lost 9 bases, with 14 bases between them. The CDR3 loop spans 13 amino acids. CDR3 coding DNA: TGTGCCAGCAGCCGCGAAGGGGGTCCTGAGCAGTTCTTC. It translates to CASSREGGPEQFF.

The CDR3 nucleotides are TGTGCCACCAGCAGAGGGGTCCGGGAAAAACTGTTTTTT. As protein: CATSRGVREKLFF. The rearrangement uses TRBV15 and TRBJ1-4; no clear D gene. The CDR3 has 13 residues. V was trimmed by 1 base and J by 8 bases, leaving 8 bases between them. Germline values: CDR1 LNHNV, CDR2 YYDKDF (reference sequence).

The chain joins TRBV20-1 to TRBJ2-5; D might be TRBD2 (6 bases). The CDR3 runs to 13 residues. Looked up from germline, CDR1 is DFQATT and CDR2 is SNEGSKA (reference sequence). Trimming cost V 3 bases and J 1 base, with 9 bases left between them. DNA for the CDR3: TGCAGTGCTAGGGTCGGGAGCCAAGAGACCCAGTACTTC. It encodes CSARVGSQETQYF.